This TCR beta chain was profiled in a study of blood T cells in healthy people across ages. Findings and caveats of the study: Diversity of TCR beta per million T cells declined in a roughly linear way with age. Naive and antigen-experienced cells could not be conclusively compared, given unsorted PBMCs. Diversity estimated from one million T cells was considered an underestimate.

This clonotype showed up just a few times. Its antigen is not identified. Primed by a sample-barcoded 5' primer and a J-beta primer mix, a second PCR proceeded for 7 to 11 cycles. TCRdb reprocessed the 5' RACE reads via MiXCR and lists one record per CDR3 protein. The table shows 1.5 million to 2 million distinct CDR3 sequences, with roughly 28% occurring only once. This CDR3 comprises 13 residues. V lost 0 bases to trimming and J lost 13 bases, with 16 bases between them. The V gene's germline CDR1 is DFQATT and CDR2 SNEGSKA (reference sequence). About 10 milliliters of peripheral blood were drawn from each donor into EDTA-treated tubes.

The receptor comes from a young woman in good health. Sequencing used blood. The rearrangement joins TRBV20-1 to TRBJ2-1; possible D gene TRBD2, 6 bases. The CDR3 DNA is TGCAGTGCTAGAGATACGACGGGAGACGGTCAGTTCTTC. This encodes CSARDTTGDGQFF.